This is a list of T cell receptor beta chains from one sample in a study of graft-versus-host responses after intestinal transplantation. These receptors have no known antigen. TCRdb's table, derived via immunoSEQ multiplex PCR, lists solely in-frame clones and lacks some. The sample contains about 88,000 clones, around 90% of which appear only once. The source material was unstimulated CD4+ T cells sorted from spleen or lymph node cells, sampled before intestinal transplant. The receptors stem from a human donor who received an intestinal transplant. The CDR3 runs from the conserved cysteine through the conserved F or W.

j_call,v_call,cdr3_aa
TRBJ1-1,TRBV20-1,CSASMNTEAFF
TRBJ2-3,TRBV9,CASSPQRVTDTQYF
TRBJ2-7,TRBV5-1,CASRRGGKETYEQYF
TRBJ2-7,TRBV6-6,CASRNVGLAGGGEQYF
TRBJ1-5,TRBV7-8,CASSFNRGPSGQPQHF
TRBJ1-3,TRBV9,CASSVTGGARNTIYF
TRBJ2-2,TRBV5-1,CASRQPGGITGELFF
TRBJ2-1,TRBV19,CASSAASSYNEQFF
TRBJ2-7,TRBV2,CASSEIQGSYEQYF
TRBJ1-1,TRBV5-3,CARSSKGSTEAFF
TRBJ2-7,TRBV11-1,CASSPGTSGNYEQYF
TRBJ2-5,TRBV5-1,CASSLGDAGIQETQYF
TRBJ1-2,TRBV29-1,CSVEYPPGRANYGYTF
TRBJ1-2,TRBV18,CASSPRGGDYGYTF
TRBJ1-5,TRBV5-1,CASSLVGGRDQPQHF
TRBJ2-1,TRBV6-5,CASSSSGPYNEQFF
TRBJ1-1,TRBV7-2,CASSLAGLPMNTEAFF
TRBJ1-2,TRBV28,CASSGTGYGYTF
TRBJ2-7,TRBV6-5,CASRTVYGYEQYF
TRBJ1-5,TRBV5-1,CASSLEGYSNQPQHF
TRBJ2-7,TRBV2,CASSLLNRGYEQYF
TRBJ1-2,TRBV5-8,CASSPTRSTGSYGYTF
TRBJ2-7,TRBV6-6,CASSYSDRAPPYEQYF
TRBJ2-7,TRBV5-1,CASSFSGTDLYEQYF
TRBJ1-4,TRBV4-1,CASSQPPGQALLNEKLFF
TRBJ1-2,TRBV15,CATSRDRYYGYTF
TRBJ1-2,TRBV7-9,CASSFYGGDYGYTF
TRBJ2-1,TRBV15,CATSSLKTSDYNEQFF
TRBJ2-5,TRBV6-1,CASSVRGQGSQYF
TRBJ1-2,TRBV28,CASSSLGHSYGYTF
TRBJ2-7,TRBV6-5,CASNIRGEEQYF